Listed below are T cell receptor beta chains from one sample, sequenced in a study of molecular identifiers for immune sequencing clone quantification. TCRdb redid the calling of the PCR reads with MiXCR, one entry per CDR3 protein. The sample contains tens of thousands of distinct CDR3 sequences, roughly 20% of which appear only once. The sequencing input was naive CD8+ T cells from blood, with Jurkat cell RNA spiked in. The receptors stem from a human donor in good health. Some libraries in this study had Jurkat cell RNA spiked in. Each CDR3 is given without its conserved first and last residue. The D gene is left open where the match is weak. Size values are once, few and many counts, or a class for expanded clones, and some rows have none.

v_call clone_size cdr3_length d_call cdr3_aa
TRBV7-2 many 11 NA ASSLITTDTQY
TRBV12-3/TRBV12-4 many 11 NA ASSSRVQETQY
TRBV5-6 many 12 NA ASSLGPGPQPQH
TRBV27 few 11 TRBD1 ASSQDREETQY
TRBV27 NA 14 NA ASSLSSGRRGETQY
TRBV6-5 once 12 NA ASSYRVSSGELF
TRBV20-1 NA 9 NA SAMTGYEQY
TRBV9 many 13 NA ASSVQPDRYYEQY
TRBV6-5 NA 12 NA ASSYGTLTGELF
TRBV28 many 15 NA ASSFPSRGVQNTEAF
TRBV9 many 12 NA ASSTTGGNQPQH
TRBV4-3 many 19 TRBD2 ASSFDDTSGRASGVPGELF
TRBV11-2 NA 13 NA TSSLGIGVLNEQF
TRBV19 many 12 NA ASSLAPGQGELF
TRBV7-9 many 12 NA ASSSGTGNYEQY
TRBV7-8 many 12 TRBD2 ASSLVGRGYEQY
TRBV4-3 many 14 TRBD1 ASSQDGTESSYEQY
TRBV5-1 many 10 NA ASTSDGYEQY
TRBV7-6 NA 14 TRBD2 ASSLAAGEVLNEQF
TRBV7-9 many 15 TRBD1 ASSFGDRGAENYGYT
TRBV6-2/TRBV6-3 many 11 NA ASSFVGTYEQY
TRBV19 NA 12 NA ASSSRASYNEQF
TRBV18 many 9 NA ASSPGHEQY
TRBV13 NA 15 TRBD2 ASSPLGGEGSGETQY
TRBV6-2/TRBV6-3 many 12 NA ASSNSWGNQPQH
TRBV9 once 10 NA ASSAAYNEQF
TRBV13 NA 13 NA ARSYAGTSTDTQY
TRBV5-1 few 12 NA ASSGEVSYNEQF
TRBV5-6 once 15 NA ASRQLQGGWVYYEQY
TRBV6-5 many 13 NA ASSYSRFLGTEAF
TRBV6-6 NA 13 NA TSSYRITTGHEQY
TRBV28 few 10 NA ATRLGARLQH
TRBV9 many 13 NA ASSVVGTSGNTIY
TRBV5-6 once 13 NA ASSWGSGGRSEQF
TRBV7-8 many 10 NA ASSLRDNEQF
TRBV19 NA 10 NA ASNWGANEQF